The clone carrying this T cell receptor (beta chain) was detected only a few times. Antigen specificity is unknown. This specimen comes from a study of T cell repertoires in cytomegalovirus infection. About the research overall: CMV epitopes used comprised recently identified HLA-C-restricted ones and well-studied HLA-B-restricted ones. Study conclusions and caveats: Within the response measured ex vivo, HLA-C-restricted CMV-specific TCR beta clonotypes were dominant. Summed frequency of shared TCR beta families picked out CMV carriers who also had the relevant HLA.

The CDR3 is 17 amino acids. Trimming pared 0 bases from V and 7 bases from J, leaving 19 bases between. CDR1 is MGHRA, CDR2 YSYEKL, per germline. Each CDR3 protein is one row after TCRdb ran MiXCR on the reads. The sample includes 550,000 to 850,000 distinct CDR3 sequences, around 30% of them seen just once. This TCR came from a human donor in good health (CMV status not recorded). Some clones in this sample may be carry-over from other donors' samples. This chain links TRBV4-1 with TRBJ2-1, with unresolved D. The sequencing here drew on cultured PBMCs, taken from culture after CMV antigen stimulation. CDR3 protein: CASSQEGNLVGGNEQFF. Written as DNA, the CDR3 is TGCGCCAGCAGCCAAGAGGGCAACCTTGTCGGTGGGAATGAGCAGTTCTTC.